This paragraph reports one T cell receptor beta chain. Its antigen is as yet unknown. The V gene end was trimmed by 0 bases and the J gene end by 6 bases; junction bases not matched to a gene: 4. Germline CDR1 is SGDLS and CDR2 is YYNGEE. CDR3 length: 17 amino acids. The data were obtained in a study of shared clonotypes between healthy human individuals. Study results and limitations: Against clonotypes common to all four donors, non-shared ones had lower generation probabilities.

Those who donated were healthy HIV-negative adults, with no recent acute infections or vaccinations reported. Sequencing was performed with immunoSEQ multiplex PCR; in TCRdb, only in-frame clones are kept and a portion is missing. The sample consists of 2 million to 2.5 million clones, almost 96% of them appearing once. The material sequenced was naive CD4+ T cells sorted from blood. Subset in this sample: CD45RA+ positively selected. The chain joins TRBV9 to TRBJ2-3; 16 bases map to TRBD2. The clonotype originates from a young man in good health. CDR3 bases: TGTGCCAGCAGCGTAGTCGGGACTAGCGGGAGGGCGGATACGCAGTATTTT. Translation gives CASSVVGTSGRADTQYF.